The clone carrying this TCR beta chain was counted many times. Trimming left V 1 base short and J 0 bases short, with 4 bases between. This CDR3 spans 14 amino acids. Germline loops: CDR1 LNHDA, CDR2 SQIVND (reference sequence). These data belong to a study of T cells in Graves' hyperthyroidism and ophthalmopathy. RNA transcripts provided the source from which TCR beta CDR3 regions were amplified. When the TCR CDR3 underwent first-round RT-PCR, the HTBI primer set was used. TCRdb re-derived calls from the multiplex PCR reads in MiXCR, one entry per CDR3 protein. The table has about 840,000 distinct CDR3 sequences, about 38% seen once.

The V call is TRBV19, the J call TRBJ1-5; no clear D gene. The receptor's source is a man younger than 30 with Graves' hyperthyroidism. The sample comprised blood. CDR3 DNA: TGTGCCAGTAGTATAGTGCCTAGCAATCAGCCCCAGCATTTT. Translating gives CASSIVPSNQPQHF.